These 29 T cell receptor beta chains were sequenced from one sample in a study of cytomegalovirus exposure and HLA in healthy donors. The PCR was carried out with 60 Vbeta primers and 13 Jbeta primers. Produced via immunoSEQ multiplex PCR; TCRdb's table is partial and in-frame only. The profile shows about 150,000 clones, over 80% of them singletons. The sample was PBMCs. These receptors all come from a male donor in good health and CMV-seronegative.

The chain links TRBV5-1 to TRBJ2-2, with 12 nucleotides matching TRBD2. The CDR3 spans 16 residues. Germline CDR1 SGHRS, CDR2 YFSETQ. V lost 4 bases and J lost 6; bases outside the gene matches: 7. The CDR3 DNA reads as TGCGCCAGCAGCACGTGGACTAGCGGGACGGCCGGGGAGCTGTTTTTT. The encoded protein is CASSTWTSGTAGELFF.

This clone occurred a few times. The chain couples TRBV14 to TRBJ2-4; D is perhaps TRBD1 (6 bases). Between the trimmed V and J ends, which lost 2 bases and 7 bases, there was a span of 9 bases. Germline CDR1 reads SGHDN; CDR2 reads FVKESK. The CDR3 has 13 residues. The CDR3 DNA follows: TGTGCCAGCAGCCAACAGGGGACCAACATTCAGTACTTC. Translation gives CASSQQGTNIQYF.

This chain joins TRBV23-1 and TRBJ1-1; D is unresolved. TRBV23-1 is an open reading frame, and its role is uncertain. Trimming removed 4 bases at V and 4 bases at J, with 19 bases between. This CDR3 comprises 16 residues. For the CDR3, the DNA is TGCGCCAGCAGTCTCTGGAGCGTCCCGGCGGGCACTGAAGCTTTCTTT. It translates to CASSLWSVPAGTEAFF.

The rearrangement uses TRBV11-2 and TRBJ2-6; D is undetermined. This CDR3 is 15 amino acids long. Trimming removed 4 bases at V and 1 base at J, with 8 bases between. Germline V gene sequence: CDR1 SGHAT, CDR2 FQNNGV. For the CDR3, the DNA is TGTGCCAGCAGCTCCCCAGCGTCTGGGGCCAACGTCCTGACTTTC. Translated: CASSSPASGANVLTF.

The chain couples TRBV7-6 to TRBJ1-1; no reliable D call. V was shortened by 2 bases and J by 1 base, with 11 bases between the two germline ends. The CDR3 contains 15 residues. Germline lookup yields CDR1 SGHVS and CDR2 FNYEAQ. As DNA, the CDR3 is TGTGCCAGCAGCTTATCGGAGTTGAAGAACACTGAAGCTTTCTTT. This gives the protein CASSLSELKNTEAFF. Full variable domain (remainder filled in from reference TRBV7-6 and TRBJ1-1): GAGVSQSPRYKVTKRGQDVALRCDPISGHVSLYWYRQALGQGPEFLTYFNYEAQQDKSGLPNDRFSAERPEGSISTLTIQRTEQRDSAMYRCASSLSELKNTEAFFGQGTRLTVV.

The rearrangement joins TRBV12-5 to TRBJ2-3; tentative D call: TRBD2 (5 bases). Germline CDR1 and CDR2: LGHNT and FRNRAP. This CDR3 region has 15 residues. V lost 1 base and J lost 0, with 8 bases in between. CDR3 sequence: CASGLGLASTDTQYF. CDR3 DNA sequence: TGTGCTAGTGGTTTGGGGCTAGCCAGCACAGATACGCAGTATTTT.

This chain connects TRBV5-1 to TRBJ1-1, with D hard to call. Germline assignment: CDR1 SGHRS and CDR2 YFSETQ. Trimming left V 0 bases short and J 0 bases short, with 24 bases between. This CDR3 comprises 20 residues. The CDR3 spells CASSLVYPGSSGTMNTEAFF. In nucleotides, the CDR3 is TGCGCCAGCAGCTTGGTCTATCCGGGTTCTTCCGGCACAATGAACACTGAAGCTTTCTTT. The complete variable domain, with remaining parts taken from reference TRBV5-1 and TRBJ1-1, reads KAGVTQTPRYLIKTRGQQVTLSCSPISGHRSVSWYQQTPGQGLQFLFEYFSETQRNKGNFPGRFSGRQFSNSRSEMNVSTLELGDSALYLCASSLVYPGSSGTMNTEAFFGQGTRLTVV.

The chain combines TRBV27 with TRBJ2-7; TRBD1 agrees at 7 bases. Germline loops: CDR1 MNHEY, CDR2 SMNVEV (reference sequence). This CDR3 has 16 residues. J was trimmed by 1 base and V by 5 bases; bases with no gene match: 11. The CDR3 nucleotides are TGTGCCAGCAGTCGGATACCCGGGACAGCGTCCTACGAGCAGTACTTC. Its translation: CASSRIPGTASYEQYF.

The chain carries TRBV5-1 and TRBJ1-1; TRBD1 matches at 10 bases. Germline CDR1 reads SGHRS; CDR2 reads YFSETQ. The CDR3 spans 13 residues. Unmatched junction bases numbered 7, after V lost 4 bases and J lost 10 bases. This chain's CDR3 is CASSPDRGPGAFF. The DNA for the CDR3 is TGCGCCAGCAGCCCAGACAGGGGGCCTGGAGCTTTCTTT.

The chain recombines TRBV19 with TRBJ1-2, with 8 bases identical to TRBD1. The CDR3 runs to 13 residues. Germline CDR1 reads LNHDA; CDR2 reads SQIVND (reference sequence). Germline trimming cut 6 bases from V and 8 bases from J; bases unmatched to any gene: 8. In nucleotides, the CDR3 is TGTGCCAGTAGAAGGGACAGGAGGGGCGGCTACACCTTC. Its translation is CASRRDRRGGYTF.

The table lists this clone with a few counts. The chain uses TRBV6-5 and TRBJ1-2; possible D gene TRBD1, 6 bases. V gave up 2 bases and J gave up 4 bases, with 17 bases separating them. Germline-derived CDR1 and CDR2 are MNHEY and SVGAGI. The CDR3 has 16 amino acids. CDR3 amino acids: CASSYIAGGQVYGYTF. CDR3 coding DNA: TGTGCCAGCAGTTACATCGCCGGGGGGCAGGTCTATGGCTACACCTTC.

The chain links TRBV6-1 to TRBJ1-1, with 7 bases identical to TRBD1. The length of the CDR3 is 14 residues. With V trimmed by 10 bases and J by 1 base, 9 bases remained unmatched. Germline V gene sequence: CDR1 MNHNS, CDR2 SASEGT. The CDR3 coding sequence is TGTGCCACCAAGCTGGGACAGACGAACACTGAAGCTTTCTTT. The encoded protein is CATKLGQTNTEAFF.

This chain joins TRBV7-9 and TRBJ2-7; 9 bases agree with TRBD2. Per germline, CDR1 SEHNR and CDR2 FQNEAQ (reference sequence). This CDR3 spans 15 amino acids. J lost 3 bases, V lost 3 bases, and 6 bases had no gene match. This chain's CDR3 is CASSLQGTSLYEQYF. CDR3 nucleotide sequence: TGTGCCAGCAGCTTGCAAGGGACTAGCCTCTACGAGCAGTACTTC.

The chain carries TRBV6-5 and TRBJ2-3; possible D gene TRBD2, 6 bases. This CDR3 is built from 14 residues. Deletions cut 8 bases from V and 0 bases from J, with 12 bases between. The germline CDR1 and CDR2 sequences are MNHEY and SVGAGI. The CDR3 region has the DNA TGTGCCAGCCGGGGGACCCTTAGCACAGATACGCAGTATTTT. Its protein is CASRGTLSTDTQYF.

This chain joins TRBV11-2 and TRBJ2-1, with TRBD2 matching over 7 bases. Per the germline V gene, CDR1 is SGHAT and CDR2 is FQNNGV. CDR3 length: 15 residues. The V segment lost 2 bases and the J segment 2 bases; nucleotides outside the gene matches: 3. CDR3: CASSLSGGAYNEQFF. CDR3 DNA sequence: TGTGCCAGCAGCTTAAGTGGGGGGGCCTACAATGAGCAGTTCTTC.

The chain recombines TRBV7-9 with TRBJ2-5, with 8 bases lining up with TRBD1. V dropped 5 bases and J dropped 2; count of bases not matched to a gene: 4. Looked up from germline, CDR1 is SEHNR and CDR2 is FQNEAQ (reference sequence). This CDR3 has 14 amino acids. This chain's CDR3 is CASSGGTGQETQYF. The CDR3 DNA reads TGTGCCAGCAGCGGCGGGACAGGACAAGAGACCCAGTACTTC.

Only a few counts were recorded for this clone. V and J are TRBV9 and TRBJ2-2; 7 bases map to TRBD1. The CDR3 spans 22 residues. CDR1 SGDLS and CDR2 YYNGEE come from the germline V gene. Unmatched junction bases numbered 22, after V lost 0 bases and J lost 2 bases. The CDR3 here is CASSVATGPTTIDRVNTGELFF. DNA for the CDR3: TGTGCCAGCAGCGTAGCTACGGGGCCAACAACGATCGACAGGGTAAACACCGGGGAGCTGTTTTTT.

V and J are TRBV5-1 and TRBJ2-1, with a possible D match to TRBD2 (5 bases). Trimming pared 0 bases from V and 8 bases from J, leaving 12 bases between. The germline CDR1 and CDR2 sequences are SGHRS and YFSETQ. This CDR3 is 14 amino acids long. The CDR3 DNA reads TGCGCCAGCAGCTTGGCGGGGAAAGGGTATGAGCAGTTCTTC. Translation: CASSLAGKGYEQFF. Combining the CDR3 with reference TRBV5-1 and TRBJ2-1 gives the whole variable domain KAGVTQTPRYLIKTRGQQVTLSCSPISGHRSVSWYQQTPGQGLQFLFEYFSETQRNKGNFPGRFSGRQFSNSRSEMNVSTLELGDSALYLCASSLAGKGYEQFFGPGTRLTVL.

This clone was counted between two and nine times. The CDR3 is CAWSVGQGTEAFF. DNA of the CDR3: TGTGCCTGGAGTGTAGGGCAGGGCACTGAAGCTTTCTTT. The chain uses TRBV30 and TRBJ1-1; the D gene is possibly TRBD1 (5 bases). Germline lookup yields CDR1 GTSNPN and CDR2 SVGIG (reference sequence). V was pared by 0 bases and J by 4 bases, with 9 bases between. The CDR3 sequence is 13 residues long.

V and J are TRBV29-1 and TRBJ1-1, with a possible D match to TRBD1 (6 bases). From germline, CDR1 is SQVTM and CDR2 ANQGSEA. Trimming took 7 bases from V and 4 from J, leaving 13 bases between them. The CDR3 covers 12 residues. The CDR3 DNA sequence: TGCAGCGGTCTAACAGGGCGCACTGAAGCTTTCTTT. This gives the protein CSGLTGRTEAFF. The complete variable domain, with remaining parts taken from reference TRBV29-1 and TRBJ1-1, reads SAVISQKPSRDICQRGTSLTIQCQVDSQVTMMFWYRQQPGQSLTLIATANQGSEATYESGFVIDKFPISRPNLTFSTLTVSNMSPEDSSIYLCSGLTGRTEAFFGQGTRLTVV.

This clone turned up a few times. The chain combines TRBV6-1 with TRBJ2-7; TRBD2 might be the D (5 bases). The CDR3 sequence is 16 residues long. CDR1 and CDR2 from the germline V gene are MNHNS and SASEGT. Trimming took off 4 bases at V and 2 bases at J, with 18 bases between the two ends. The CDR3 nucleotides are TGTGCCAGCAGTGCCCTTGGGAGAGAGGTTACCTACGAGCAGTACTTC. Translated, it gives CASSALGREVTYEQYF.

The chain employs TRBV6-1 and TRBJ2-3; 8 bases agree with TRBD2. The CDR3 is 14 residues long. The ends lost 7 bases at V and 6 bases at J; junction bases unmatched: 9. Per the germline V gene, CDR1 is MNHNS and CDR2 is SASEGT. CDR3 sequence: CASMTGGPMDTQYF. CDR3 sequence (DNA): TGTGCCAGCATGACGGGGGGGCCGATGGATACGCAGTATTTT.

The rearrangement uses TRBV2 and TRBJ1-5, with D maybe TRBD1 (5 bases). The CDR3 totals 13 residues. Germline V lookup: CDR1 SNHLY, CDR2 FYNNEI. Trimming left V 5 bases short and J 9 bases short, with 14 bases between. CDR3 residues: CASSNQGNRPQHF. DNA of the CDR3: TGTGCCAGCAGTAATCAGGGAAACCGGCCCCAGCATTTT.

The genes are TRBV7-2 and TRBJ1-1, with TRBD1 matching over 7 bases. Germline values: CDR1 SGHTA, CDR2 FQGNSA. After removal of 0 bases from V and 5 bases from J, the junction contained 3 bases not matched to a gene. The CDR3 totals 14 residues. The CDR3 DNA sequence: TGTGCCAGCAGCTTAGCCCGGGGACAGACTGAAGCTTTCTTT. This sequence encodes CASSLARGQTEAFF. Based on the CDR3 plus reference TRBV7-2 and TRBJ1-1, the full variable domain is GAGVSQSPSNKVTEKGKDVELRCDPISGHTALYWYRQSLGQGLEFLIYFQGNSAPDKSGLPSDRFSAERTGGSVSTLTIQRTQQEDSAVYLCASSLARGQTEAFFGQGTRLTVV.

CDR3 bases: TGTGCCAGCAGTGAAGTGCCAGGGGGAACCAATGAAAAACTGTTTTTT. Protein sequence: CASSEVPGGTNEKLFF. The chain is built from TRBV6-1 and TRBJ1-4, with 7 bases lining up with TRBD1. Per the germline V gene, CDR1 is MNHNS and CDR2 is SASEGT. This CDR3 is 16 amino acids long. Unmatched junction bases numbered 7, after V lost 1 base and J lost 5 bases.

The chain couples TRBV2 to TRBJ2-5; TRBD2 might be the D (5 bases). Germline CDR1 SNHLY, CDR2 FYNNEI. V was cut by 2 bases and J by 2 bases, with 12 bases left in between. CDR3 length equals 15 residues. CDR3 bases: TGTGCCAGCAGTGAAATTTATTGGGAGCAAGAGACCCAGTACTTC. It specifies CASSEIYWEQETQYF.

The V and J genes are TRBV19 and TRBJ1-6; possibly TRBD1 for D (5 bases). CDR3 length: 16 amino acids. Deletions cut 6 bases from V and 2 bases from J, with 14 bases between. Germline V gene sequence: CDR1 LNHDA, CDR2 SQIVND (reference sequence). The CDR3 loop reads CASRPRGSPYNSPLHF. The DNA of the CDR3 is TGTGCCAGTAGGCCTCGGGGGAGCCCCTATAATTCACCCCTCCACTTT. The entire variable domain, with the rest obtained from reference TRBV19 and TRBJ1-6, is as follows: DGGITQSPKYLFRKEGQNVTLSCEQNLNHDAMYWYRQDPGQGLRLIYYSQIVNDFQKGDIAEGYSVSREKKESFPLTVTSAQKNPTAFYLCASRPRGSPYNSPLHFGNGTRLTVT.

This chain connects TRBV27 to TRBJ2-4, with 7 bases aligning to TRBD1. The CDR3 length is 16 residues. Germline V lookup: CDR1 MNHEY, CDR2 SMNVEV (reference sequence). V trimming: 6 bases; J trimming: 1 base; junction bases outside the gene matches: 9. CDR3 sequence: CASSRIGTAAKNIQYF. The CDR3 bases are TGTGCCAGCAGCCGAATTGGGACAGCCGCCAAAAACATTCAGTACTTC.

The chain combines TRBV9 with TRBJ2-2; 8 nucleotides line up with TRBD2. V was clipped by 0 bases and J by 6 bases; unmatched bases: 4. The CDR3 totals 15 residues. Looked up from germline, CDR1 is SGDLS and CDR2 is YYNGEE. For the CDR3, the DNA is TGTGCCAGCAGCGTAGCGGGGGGGGGTTCCGGGGAGCTGTTTTTT. It yields the protein CASSVAGGGSGELFF. The full variable domain, in which reference TRBV9 and TRBJ2-2 provide the parts outside the CDR3, is DSGVTQTPKHLITATGQRVTLRCSPRSGDLSVYWYQQSLDQGLQFLIQYYNGEERAKGNILERFSAQQFPDLHSELNLSSLELGDSALYFCASSVAGGGSGELFFGEGSRLTVL.